This T cell receptor (beta chain) was recovered during a study of T cell responses to AZD1222 COVID-19 vaccine. As for the study in general: Recipients boosted at about 4 weeks or about 12 weeks are pooled. Regarding the study as a whole: Repertoire samples came only from after the peak T cell response. Vaccination with two AZD1222 doses was followed by a rise in Spike-specific TCR breadth and depth.

This CDR3 comprises 19 residues. The germline V and J ends were trimmed by 2 bases and 4 bases, with 26 bases remaining between them. The V gene's germline CDR1 is SEHNR and CDR2 FQNEAQ (reference sequence). In regard to this clone: What it binds is unknown.

Generated by immunoSEQ multiplex PCR, the TCRdb table keeps only in-frame clones and is missing some. The sample holds 95,000 to 150,000 clones, around 92% seen once. The TCR sequence derives from an adult in good health. The chain recombines TRBV7-9 with TRBJ2-5, with D possibly being TRBD1 (5 bases). Material: peripheral blood, obtained on day 0 of AZD1222 vaccination. The CDR3 protein is CASSLFSLKESRVRETQYF. For the CDR3, the DNA is TGTGCCAGCAGCTTATTCTCCTTAAAAGAAAGCAGGGTCCGAGAGACCCAGTACTTC.